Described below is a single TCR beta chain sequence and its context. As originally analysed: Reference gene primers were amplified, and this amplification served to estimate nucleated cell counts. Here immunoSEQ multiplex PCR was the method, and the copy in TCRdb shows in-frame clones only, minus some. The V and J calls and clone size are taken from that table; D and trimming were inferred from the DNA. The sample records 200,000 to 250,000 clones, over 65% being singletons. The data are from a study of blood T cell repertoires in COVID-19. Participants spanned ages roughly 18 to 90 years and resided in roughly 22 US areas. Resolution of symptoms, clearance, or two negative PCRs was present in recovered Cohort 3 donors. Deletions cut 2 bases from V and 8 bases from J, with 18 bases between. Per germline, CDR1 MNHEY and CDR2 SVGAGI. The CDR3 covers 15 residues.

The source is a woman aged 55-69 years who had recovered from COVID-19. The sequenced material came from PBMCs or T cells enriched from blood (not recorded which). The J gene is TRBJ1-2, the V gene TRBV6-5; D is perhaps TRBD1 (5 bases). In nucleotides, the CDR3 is TGTGCCAGCAGTTACCTCGGACATAGAGTTATGGGCTACACCTTC. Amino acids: CASSYLGHRVMGYTF.